This T cell receptor beta chain was profiled in a study of response to subunit inactivated influenza vaccine. The germline gives CDR1 SGHTA, CDR2 FQGNSA. CDR3 length: 14 residues. V gave up 5 bases and J gave up 3 bases, with 10 bases separating them. Via MiXCR, TCRdb re-called the RT-PCR reads, giving one row per CDR3 protein. The sample has over 750,000 distinct CDR3 sequences, 21% seen once; the top ten hold roughly a tenth. This TCR came from a man over 45 who received an inactivated influenza vaccine. Source: PBMCs from blood, taken around 5 days after vaccination. The chain is built from TRBV7-2 and TRBJ2-2; D might be TRBD2 (6 bases). The CDR3: CASSLVADTGELFF. DNA of the CDR3: TGTGCCAGCAGCCTAGTAGCGGACACCGGGGAGCTGTTTTTT. Full variable domain (remainder filled in from reference TRBV7-2 and TRBJ2-2): GAGVSQSPSNKVTEKGKDVELRCDPISGHTALYWYRQSLGQGLEFLIYFQGNSAPDKSGLPSDRFSAERTGGSVSTLTIQRTQQEDSAVYLCASSLVADTGELFFGEGSRLTVL.